The present T cell receptor (beta chain) was sequenced within a study of cytomegalovirus exposure and HLA in healthy donors. Regarding the study as a whole: As was reported, the classifier diagnosed cytomegalovirus status with high specificity and sensitivity. TCR beta chains numbering some 160 were designated cytomegalovirus-associated.

V lost 3 bases and J lost 5, with 6 bases in between. CDR3 length: 12 amino acids. Germline CDR1 is MNHEY and CDR2 is SMNVEV (reference sequence). In regard to this clone: What it binds is unknown.

Using immunoSEQ multiplex PCR, the repertoire was profiled, and TCRdb retains in-frame clones only, with some absent. Among 120,000 or so clones listed, under 90% were seen once. V gene TRBV27 combines with J gene TRBJ2-3; no firm D call. The sequenced sample was PBMCs. The clonotype comes from a woman younger than 30 in good health and CMV-seronegative. The chain's CDR3 is CASSFSRDTQYF. Here the CDR3 DNA reads TGTGCCAGCAGTTTTTCTCGAGATACGCAGTATTTT.